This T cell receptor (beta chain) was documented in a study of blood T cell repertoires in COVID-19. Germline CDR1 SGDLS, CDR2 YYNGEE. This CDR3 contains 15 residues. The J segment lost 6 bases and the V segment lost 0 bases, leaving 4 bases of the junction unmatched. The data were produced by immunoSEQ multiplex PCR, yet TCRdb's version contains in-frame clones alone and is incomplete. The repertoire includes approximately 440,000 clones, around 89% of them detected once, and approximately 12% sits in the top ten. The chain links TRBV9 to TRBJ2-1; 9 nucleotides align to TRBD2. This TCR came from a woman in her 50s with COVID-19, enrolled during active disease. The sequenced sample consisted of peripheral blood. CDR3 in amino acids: CASSVGGSGGNEQFF. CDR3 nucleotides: TGTGCCAGCAGCGTAGGTGGTAGCGGGGGCAATGAGCAGTTCTTC. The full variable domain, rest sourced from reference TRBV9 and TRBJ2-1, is DSGVTQTPKHLITATGQRVTLRCSPRSGDLSVYWYQQSLDQGLQFLIQYYNGEERAKGNILERFSAQQFPDLHSELNLSSLELGDSALYFCASSVGGSGGNEQFFGPGTRLTVL.